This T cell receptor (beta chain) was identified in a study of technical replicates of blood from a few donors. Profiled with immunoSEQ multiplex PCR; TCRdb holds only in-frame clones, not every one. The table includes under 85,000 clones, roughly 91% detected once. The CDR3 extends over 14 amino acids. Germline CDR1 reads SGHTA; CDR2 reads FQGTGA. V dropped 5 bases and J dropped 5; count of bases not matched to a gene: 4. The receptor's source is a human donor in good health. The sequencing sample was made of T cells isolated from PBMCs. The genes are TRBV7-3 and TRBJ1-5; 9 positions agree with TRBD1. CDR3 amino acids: CASSLRDRDQPQHF. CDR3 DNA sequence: TGTGCCAGCAGCCTCCGGGACAGGGATCAGCCCCAGCATTTT.